The clone carrying this T cell receptor beta chain was detected many times. What it recognizes is unknown. Attachment of unique molecular identifiers to individual cDNA molecules was performed. MiXCR, applied by TCRdb to the 5' RACE reads, yields one record per CDR3 protein. The sample records tens of thousands of distinct CDR3 sequences, less than 6.5% being singletons. This record comes from a study of early T cells in non-severe SARS-CoV-2 infection. Study as a whole: Sequenced bulk RNA came from whole blood that was unsorted, and chains were unpaired. Overall study results and limits: Anti-spike CD8 specificities were favored by VDJdb matching, whose results missed private and CD4 specificities.

CDR3 length: 13 residues. Germline-derived CDR1 and CDR2 are MNHEY and SVGEGT. With 7 bases removed from V and 5 bases from J, the gap between germline ends came to 12 bases. The receptor comes from an adult who was a healthcare worker with PCR-confirmed SARS-CoV-2 infection or an uninfected control (not recorded which). The specimen sequenced was whole blood. V is TRBV6-2 or TRBV6-3 and J is TRBJ2-1; D gene unclear. CDR3: CASKTDLHNEQFF. The DNA for the CDR3 is TGTGCCAGCAAAACGGACCTCCACAATGAGCAGTTCTTC.